The 29 T cell receptor beta chains below were found in one sample sequenced in a study of OX40 agonist ivuxolimab in advanced cancers. The assay was immunoSEQ multiplex PCR, and TCRdb's table has in-frame clones only and misses some. Here the sample spans about 61,000 clones, around 92% being singletons. The specimen comprised CD4+ or CD8+ T cells sorted from blood, sampled in a trial of the OX40 agonist ivuxolimab. The source is an adult with an advanced solid tumor such as melanoma, head and neck, liver or kidney cancer.

The chain is built from TRBV6-6 and TRBJ1-4; D unclear. This CDR3 has 15 residues. Trimming took 4 bases from V and 4 from J, leaving 13 bases between them. CDR1 is MNHNY and CDR2 is SVGAGI in the germline V gene (reference sequence). For the CDR3, the DNA is TGTGCCAGCAGTTCCCTACAGTGGGGTAATGAAAAACTGTTTTTT. Translated: CASSSLQWGNEKLFF.

This chain links TRBV13 with TRBJ2-5; TRBD2 matches at 9 bases. Trimming at V came to 0 bases and at J to 9 bases, leaving 8 bases not matched to a gene. There are 15 residues in the CDR3. Germline values: CDR1 PRHDT, CDR2 FYEKMQ (reference sequence). This CDR3 reads CASSLGLAGPGAQYF. The CDR3 DNA follows: TGTGCCAGCAGCTTAGGCCTAGCGGGGCCCGGGGCCCAGTACTTC.

This clone was detected only once. The chain carries TRBV5-1 and TRBJ2-5; 7 bases are a match to TRBD1. Germline V gene sequence: CDR1 SGHRS, CDR2 YFSETQ. V shed 8 bases, J shed 1 base, and the junction held 5 bases outside the gene matches. This CDR3 region has 13 residues. In nucleotides, the CDR3 is TGCGCCAGTCGACAGGGAACCCAAGAGACCCAGTACTTC. Residues: CASRQGTQETQYF.

This sequence joins TRBV12-5 and TRBJ1-2; D is ambiguous. This CDR3 contains 13 residues. Deletions cut 0 bases from V and 7 bases from J, with 9 bases between. The germline CDR1 and CDR2 sequences are LGHNT and FRNRAP. DNA of the CDR3: TGTGCTAGTGGTTTGGTACCAGTTCGTGGCTACACCTTC. Translated, it gives CASGLVPVRGYTF.

Comment on this clone: Different DNA sequences within this sample yield the same CDR3. V and J are TRBV9 and TRBJ2-1; no firm D call. Trimming took off 0 bases at V and 6 bases at J, with 1 base between the two ends. Germline loops: CDR1 SGDLS, CDR2 YYNGEE. The CDR3 has 11 residues. The CDR3 sequence: CASSVANEQFF. CDR3 DNA: TGTGCCAGCAGCGTAGCCAATGAGCAGTTCTTC.

The CDR3 DNA reads as TGTGCCAGCAGTTACTCTATCTTTGGTTACAATGAGCAGTTCTTC. This translates into CASSYSIFGYNEQFF. V is TRBV6-5 and J is TRBJ2-1; no clear D gene. V was trimmed by 0 bases and J by 4 bases, leaving 10 bases between them. CDR1 is MNHEY, CDR2 SVGAGI, per germline. CDR3 length: 15 residues.

The chain uses TRBV7-9 and TRBJ2-3; D is ambiguous. From germline, CDR1 is SEHNR and CDR2 FQNEAQ (reference sequence). The CDR3 has 12 amino acids. The V and J ends lost 1 base and 4 bases respectively, with 3 bases between them. CDR3 loop: CASSLDPDTQYF. CDR3 bases: TGTGCCAGCAGCTTAGACCCAGATACGCAGTATTTT.

This chain uses TRBV7-9 with TRBJ2-3; TRBD1 is a possible D gene (5 bases). V lost 4 bases, J lost 4 bases, and 9 bases lay in between. Looked up from germline, CDR1 is SEHNR and CDR2 is FQNEAQ (reference sequence). The length of the CDR3 is 13 residues. This CDR3 reads CASSSDRADTQYF. The CDR3 DNA sequence: TGTGCCAGCAGCTCAGACAGAGCAGATACGCAGTATTTT.

The rearrangement joins TRBV28 to TRBJ2-1; possible D gene TRBD1, 5 bases. V gave up 5 bases and J gave up 7 bases, with 12 bases separating them. Germline CDR1 is MDHEN and CDR2 is SYDVKM. This CDR3 comprises 13 residues. The CDR3, as DNA: TGTGCCAGCAGTGAAGGGGTATTGAATGAGCAGTTCTTC. The encoded protein is CASSEGVLNEQFF. Together with reference TRBV28 and TRBJ2-1, the CDR3 gives the full variable domain: DVKVTQSSRYLVKRTGEKVFLECVQDMDHENMFWYRQDPGLGLRLIYFSYDVKMKEKGDIPEGYSVSREKKERFSLILESASTNQTSMYLCASSEGVLNEQFFGPGTRLTVL.

The chain uses TRBV30 and TRBJ1-5; D remains unclear. The V gene lost 1 base and the J gene lost 3 bases, with 7 bases spanning the gap. Germline loops: CDR1 GTSNPN, CDR2 SVGIG (reference sequence). The CDR3 loop spans 13 amino acids. The CDR3 loop reads CAWSGELNQPQHF. CDR3 bases: TGTGCCTGGAGTGGTGAACTCAATCAGCCCCAGCATTTT.

This chain links TRBV12-5 with TRBJ2-1; D unresolved. The germline V gene encodes CDR1 LGHNT and CDR2 FRNRAP. The CDR3 loop spans 12 amino acids. The germline V and J ends were trimmed by 1 base and 8 bases, with 6 bases remaining between them. The CDR3 is CASGLDVDEQFF. CDR3 coding DNA: TGTGCTAGTGGTTTGGATGTGGATGAGCAGTTCTTC.

V gene TRBV28 combines with J gene TRBJ2-1; 7 nucleotides align to TRBD1. The CDR3 runs to 16 residues. Per germline, CDR1 MDHEN and CDR2 SYDVKM. J lost 4 bases, V lost 5 bases, and 11 bases had no gene match. The CDR3 DNA sequence: TGTGCCAGCAGTCCCTACTCCGGGACAGATTACAATGAGCAGTTCTTC. It encodes CASSPYSGTDYNEQFF.

The rearrangement uses TRBV30 and TRBJ2-6; the D gene is possibly TRBD1 (6 bases). The germline V gene has CDR1 GTSNPN and CDR2 SVGIG (reference sequence). V lost 5 bases and J 4 bases, leaving 12 bases between the germline ends. The CDR3 spans 14 residues. The CDR3 DNA is TGTGCCTGGTCCTCAGGGGACGGGGCCAACGTCCTGACTTTC. Encoded protein: CAWSSGDGANVLTF.

J is TRBJ1-1 and V is TRBV28, with D maybe TRBD1 (5 bases). The CDR3 is 13 residues long. CDR1 and CDR2 (germline): MDHEN, SYDVKM. V gave up 2 bases and J gave up 5 bases, with 9 bases separating them. The CDR3 DNA follows: TGTGCCAGCAGTTTAGGGGGTTGGACTGAAGCTTTCTTT. It is translated as CASSLGGWTEAFF.

The V and J genes are TRBV4-1 and TRBJ1-2, with D perhaps matching TRBD1 (6 bases). V shed 1 base and J shed 1 base, with 10 bases lying between them. This CDR3 comprises 15 residues. The V gene's germline CDR1 is MGHRA and CDR2 YSYEKL. CDR3 in DNA: TGCGCCAGCAGCCAAGCCCTACAGGGTAACTATGGCTACACCTTC. Translation gives CASSQALQGNYGYTF.

V usage is TRBV28 and J usage is TRBJ1-1, with 8 bases matching TRBD1. The V segment lost 1 base and the J segment 3 bases; nucleotides outside the gene matches: 7. Per the germline V gene, CDR1 is MDHEN and CDR2 is SYDVKM. This CDR3 region has 16 residues. CDR3 region: CASSLYQGATDTEAFF. The CDR3 DNA reads TGTGCCAGCAGTTTATACCAGGGGGCGACGGACACTGAAGCTTTCTTT.

This sequence joins TRBV7-2 and TRBJ1-1; tentative D call: TRBD1 (6 bases). This CDR3 spans 16 amino acids. Germline V lookup: CDR1 SGHTA, CDR2 FQGNSA. V was trimmed by 0 bases and J by 2 bases, leaving 13 bases between them. This CDR3 reads CASSLAGAGANTEAFF. DNA of the CDR3: TGTGCCAGCAGCTTAGCGGGTGCAGGGGCCAACACTGAAGCTTTCTTT. The full variable domain, completed using reference TRBV7-2 and TRBJ1-1, is GAGVSQSPSNKVTEKGKDVELRCDPISGHTALYWYRQSLGQGLEFLIYFQGNSAPDKSGLPSDRFSAERTGGSVSTLTIQRTQQEDSAVYLCASSLAGAGANTEAFFGQGTRLTVV.

The V and J genes are TRBV11-3 and TRBJ2-1, with 8 bases identical to TRBD2. Germline CDR1 SGHNT, CDR2 YENEEA. The length of the CDR3 is 14 residues. Germline trimming cut 2 bases from V and 12 bases from J; bases unmatched to any gene: 9. The CDR3 loop reads CASSLRASGWVQFF. The CDR3 region has the DNA TGTGCCAGCAGCTTACGGGCTAGCGGGTGGGTGCAGTTCTTC.

The chain uses TRBV28 and TRBJ2-3; 8 nucleotides line up with TRBD2. Trimming at V came to 4 bases and at J to 2 bases, leaving 11 bases not matched to a gene. Germline loops: CDR1 MDHEN, CDR2 SYDVKM. CDR3 length: 17 amino acids. The CDR3 nucleotides read TGTGCCAGCAGTTCCTTGAGCGGGGGTCCTCTCACAGATACGCAGTATTTT. Translation gives CASSSLSGGPLTDTQYF.

The chain employs TRBV2 and TRBJ2-1; TRBD1 or TRBD2 may be the D gene (5 bases each). The CDR3 runs 14 residues. The germline V gene has CDR1 SNHLY and CDR2 FYNNEI. Trimming cost V 6 bases and J 0 bases, with 9 bases left between them. The CDR3 DNA sequence: TGTGCCAGCAGGTGGGGGAGCTCCTACAATGAGCAGTTCTTC. Translating gives CASRWGSSYNEQFF.

The V and J genes are TRBV4-3 and TRBJ2-1; perhaps TRBD2 as D (5 bases). This CDR3 has 17 residues. Germline-derived CDR1 and CDR2 are LGHNA and YSLEER. V was shortened by 1 base and J by 3 bases, with 16 bases between the two germline ends. The CDR3 coding sequence is TGCGCCAGCAGCCAAGTTTTTTCGGAGGTGAGCTACAATGAGCAGTTCTTC. This encodes CASSQVFSEVSYNEQFF.

This rearrangement joins TRBV30 to TRBJ1-5, with D uncertain. The CDR3 length is 14 residues. Germline CDR1 and CDR2: GTSNPN and SVGIG (reference sequence). Trimming removed 0 bases from V and 3 bases from J, with 9 bases in between. The CDR3 is CAWSVERNNQPQHF. CDR3 coding DNA: TGTGCCTGGAGTGTAGAGAGAAACAATCAGCCCCAGCATTTT.

The chain joins TRBV9 to TRBJ1-5; D unclear. CDR1 is SGDLS and CDR2 is YYNGEE in the germline V gene. V lost 0 bases and J lost 2, with 6 bases in between. The CDR3 is 14 residues long. This CDR3 is CASSVEGGNQPQHF. DNA of the CDR3: TGTGCCAGCAGCGTAGAGGGTGGCAATCAGCCCCAGCATTTT.

The rearrangement uses TRBV4-1 and TRBJ2-1; 9 positions agree with TRBD1. Germline CDR1 reads MGHRA; CDR2 reads YSYEKL. J lost 9 bases, V lost 0 bases, and 6 bases had no gene match. CDR3 length: 15 amino acids. CDR3 amino acids: CASSQEKQGASEQFF. In DNA, the CDR3 is TGCGCCAGCAGCCAAGAAAAACAGGGGGCTTCTGAGCAGTTCTTC.

The chain links TRBV6-6 to TRBJ2-6, with D maybe TRBD1 (5 bases). Deletions cut 5 bases from V and 0 bases from J, with 8 bases between. Germline CDR1 MNHNY, CDR2 SVGAGI (reference sequence). This CDR3 spans 15 amino acids. The CDR3 coding sequence is TGTGCCAGCAGTCCGGACATCTCTGGGGCCAACGTCCTGACTTTC. Its protein is CASSPDISGANVLTF.

V gene TRBV10-3 combines with J gene TRBJ2-1; no clear D. This CDR3 has 11 amino acids. The V and J ends lost 2 bases and 7 bases respectively, with 3 bases between them. CDR1 is ENHRY, CDR2 SYGVKD, per germline. The CDR3 spells CAISEGNEQFF. In nucleotides, the CDR3 is TGTGCCATCAGTGAGGGTAATGAGCAGTTCTTC.

The rearrangement links TRBV18 to TRBJ2-7; the match to TRBD2 covers 16 bases. The CDR3 is 16 residues long. The V gene's germline CDR1 is KGHSH and CDR2 LQKENI. Trimming cost V 2 bases and J 6 bases; bases outside gene matches: 4. The CDR3 bases are TGTGCCAGCTCACCAGGGACTAGCGGGAGGGCCGGCGAGCAGTACGTC. Translation gives CASSPGTSGRAGEQYV.

V is TRBV6-6 and J is TRBJ2-1; 9 bases map to TRBD2. This CDR3 contains 13 residues. The junction had 5 bases not matched to a gene; V was cut back by 5 bases and J by 9 bases. Germline loops: CDR1 MNHNY, CDR2 SVGAGI (reference sequence). CDR3 residues: CASSRTSEGEQFF. CDR3 DNA: TGTGCCAGCAGTCGGACTAGCGAAGGTGAGCAGTTCTTC.

This clone was detected only a few times. V gene TRBV30 combines with J gene TRBJ1-4, with D tentatively TRBD1 (6 bases). Germline V gene data show CDR1 as GTSNPN and CDR2 as SVGIG (reference sequence). The CDR3 runs 11 residues. The germline V and J ends were trimmed by 1 base and 11 bases, with 8 bases remaining between them. CDR3 coding DNA: TGTGCCTGGAGTGAAGGGGGGAAACTGTTTTTT. Protein: CAWSEGGKLFF.